Listed below are T cell receptor beta chains from one sample, sequenced in a study of T-cell memory formation after mild COVID-19. TCRdb recomputed calls from the 5' RACE reads with MiXCR, one row per CDR3 protein. The table shows roughly 170,000 distinct CDR3 sequences, with 20% to 25% occurring only once. The specimen was PBMCs or a T cell subset sorted from them (not recorded which). The receptors derive from an adult woman who had mild COVID-19 (a few samples of this study predate the infection). Cell type and time point are not known. Each CDR3 is given with its conserved first and last residue. D genes are given only for firm matches. Some rows mark clone size as missing; the rest say once, few, many or name a class of expanded clone.

few	TRBV12-3/TRBV12-4	TRBJ2-3	-	TGTGCCAGCAGTTTCAGCGGTGATTCCACAGATACGCAGTATTTT	CASSFSGDSTDTQYF
-	TRBV7-8	TRBJ2-7	-	TGTGCCAGCAGCTTAGAGCCGGCTCCTAACGAGCAGTACTTC	CASSLEPAPNEQYF
few	TRBV7-8	TRBJ2-2	TRBD2	TGTGCCAGCAGCTATCCTAGCGGGAGAATGTCCGGGGAGCTGTTTTTT	CASSYPSGRMSGELFF
-	TRBV19	TRBJ2-2	-	TGTGCCAGTAGCGGAGGGCCCGGGGAGCTGTTTTTT	CASSGGPGELFF
few	TRBV7-9	TRBJ1-2	-	TGTGCCAGCAGCTTTAGGGAAAGAGGCTACACCTTC	CASSFRERGYTF
few	TRBV14	TRBJ2-1	-	TGTGCCAGCAGCCAACGGACTTCAGCGTACAATGAGCAGTTCTTC	CASSQRTSAYNEQFF
few	TRBV3-1	TRBJ2-7	-	TGTGCCAGCAGCCAAGTACCAGGGGAGTACGAGCAGTACTTC	CASSQVPGEYEQYF
many	TRBV12-3/TRBV12-4	TRBJ1-3	TRBD1	TGTGCCAGCAGTTATGGGACAGGGTTCTTTGGAAACACCATATATTTT	CASSYGTGFFGNTIYF
-	TRBV20-1	TRBJ2-5	-	TGCAGTGCTAGAGCACGGCCCCAAGAGACCCAGTACTTC	CSARARPQETQYF
-	TRBV23-1	TRBJ1-6	TRBD1	TGCGCCAGCAGTGTAACAGGGGGTGGTTGTTCACCCCTCCACTTT	CASSVTGGGCSPLHF
few	TRBV3-1	TRBJ1-1	TRBD1	TGTGCCAGCAGCCACTCCGGACAGGTGAACACTGAAGCTTTCTTT	CASSHSGQVNTEAFF
few	TRBV29-1	TRBJ2-3	TRBD1	TGCAGCGTTGAAGAGACAGGGGATACGCAGTATTTT	CSVEETGDTQYF
-	TRBV4-2	TRBJ2-2	TRBD1	TGTGCCAGCAGCCAAGGGCTGGGACAGGGAGCCACCGGGGAGCTGTTTTTT	CASSQGLGQGATGELFF
few	TRBV20-1	TRBJ2-1	-	TGCAGTGCTAGAGGAGGGAATGAGCAGTTCTTC	CSARGGNEQFF
few	TRBV4-1	TRBJ2-5	-	TGCGCCAGCAGCCCTCCCAGTTTGGTAGAGACCCAGTACTTC	CASSPPSLVETQYF
-	TRBV12-3/TRBV12-4	TRBJ1-1	-	TGTGCCAGCAGTTGGACACGCACTGAAGCTTTCTTT	CASSWTRTEAFF
-	TRBV6-4	TRBJ2-3	TRBD1	TGTGCCAGCGAAGAGACAGGGGCGGCCACAGATACGCAGTATTTT	CASEETGAATDTQYF
-	TRBV27	TRBJ1-6	-	TGTGCCAGCAGAGATCAGGGGAATCACTATAATTCACCCCTCCACTTT	CASRDQGNHYNSPLHF
-	TRBV20-1	TRBJ2-4	-	TGCAGTGCTAGGTCCCTCGGACCCAAAAACATTCAGTACTTC	CSARSLGPKNIQYF
few	TRBV19	TRBJ1-1	-	TGTGCCAGTAGCGCGGACAGTCTCAACACTGAAGCTTTCTTT	CASSADSLNTEAFF
once	TRBV6-2/TRBV6-3	TRBJ1-5	TRBD1	TGTGCCAGCAGGACGGGACAGGGCAATTTAAACCCCCAGCATTTT	CASRTGQGNLNPQHF
many	TRBV27	TRBJ2-7	-	TGTGCCAGCAGTTTACCGGACAGTACCTACGAGCAGTACTTC	CASSLPDSTYEQYF
few	TRBV6-5	TRBJ2-2	-	TGTGCCAGCAGTTACAGGGACTCCTATACCGGGGAGCTGTTTTTT	CASSYRDSYTGELFF
few	TRBV20-1	TRBJ1-6	-	TGCAGTGCTAGAGATCGGGCAGGGGCGCACTCACCCCTCCACTTT	CSARDRAGAHSPLHF
-	TRBV21-1	TRBJ2-1	-	TGTGCCAACACCACTCGAACCGACAGGGACTCCTACAATGAGCAGTTCTTC	CANTTRTDRDSYNEQFF
-	TRBV15	TRBJ2-5	TRBD2	TGTGCCACCAGCAGAGATAGACTAGCGGGGGGGCAAGAGACCCAGTACTTC	CATSRDRLAGGQETQYF
-	TRBV11-2	TRBJ1-1	-	TGTGCCAGCACTTTTCCTAGTAGGGCCGAAGCTTTCTTT	CASTFPSRAEAFF
-	TRBV2	TRBJ2-1	TRBD1	TGTGCCAGCAGGGTCCCGGACAGGGGATTTAATGAGCAGTTCTTC	CASRVPDRGFNEQFF
few	TRBV25-1	TRBJ2-7	-	TGTGCCAGCAGTGTGTGGGGAACGAGCGAGACAGACTACGAGCAGTACTTC	CASSVWGTSETDYEQYF
few	TRBV5-6	TRBJ2-7	-	TGTGCCAGCAGTGGCACGGCCCACTACGAGCAGTACTTC	CASSGTAHYEQYF
-	TRBV7-8	TRBJ2-1	-	TGTGCCAGCAGCTCCCCTTCTGACAGGTGGGGCCCAAGGAGCAATGAGCAGTTCTTC	CASSSPSDRWGPRSNEQFF
-	TRBV20-1	TRBJ2-7	TRBD2	TGCAGTGCTCCCGGGACTAGAACGGTCGACCTGTACGAGCAGTACTTC	CSAPGTRTVDLYEQYF
few	TRBV4-1	TRBJ2-3	-	TGCGCCAGCAGTAAGAGGGCTCCGAGCACAGATACGCAGTATTTT	CASSKRAPSTDTQYF
few	TRBV7-9	TRBJ2-6	TRBD1	TGTGCCAGCAGCTCGGGACAGGGTGTCTCTGGGGCCAACGTCCTGACTTTC	CASSSGQGVSGANVLTF
few	TRBV5-6	TRBJ1-1	-	TGTGCCAGCAGCTGGGGTGAAGGCGGATTTTTGGACACTGAAGCTTTCTTT	CASSWGEGGFLDTEAFF
few	TRBV9	TRBJ2-5	-	TGTGCCAGCAGCGTAGAGGGTTCCACCCAGTACTTC	CASSVEGSTQYF